The 25 T cell receptor beta chains below were found in one sample sequenced in a study of shared clonotypes between healthy human individuals. Sequencing used immunoSEQ multiplex PCR; TCRdb keeps in-frame clones, though not all of them. The sample carries hundreds of thousands of clones, about 98% recorded once. CD8 cells regarded as naive lacked CD45RO, were positively chosen for CCR7, and omitted terminally differentiated effector memory CD45RA+ cells. Sequencing was performed on naive CD8+ T cells sorted from blood. Every receptor here comes from a man in his thirties or forties in good health.

This chain joins TRBV9 and TRBJ1-1, with 12 nucleotides matching TRBD1. This CDR3 spans 17 amino acids. Trimming removed 4 bases from V and 1 base from J; junction bases left unmatched: 8. Germline V gives CDR1 SGDLS, CDR2 YYNGEE. This CDR3 reads CASSPLGTGGGNTEAFF. The CDR3 DNA sequence: TGTGCCAGCAGCCCCCTAGGGACAGGGGGCGGGAACACTGAAGCTTTCTTT. Full variable domain (rest looked up from reference TRBV9 and TRBJ1-1): DSGVTQTPKHLITATGQRVTLRCSPRSGDLSVYWYQQSLDQGLQFLIQYYNGEERAKGNILERFSAQQFPDLHSELNLSSLELGDSALYFCASSPLGTGGGNTEAFFGQGTRLTVV.

The chain has TRBV10-2 and TRBJ2-1; 10 bases are a match to TRBD2. J was trimmed by 2 bases and V by 4 bases; bases with no gene match: 2. CDR3 length equals 15 residues. Germline assignment: CDR1 WSHSY and CDR2 SAAADI. CDR3 DNA sequence: TGCGCCAGCAGTGCACTAGCGGGACCCTACAATGAGCAGTTCTTC. Protein sequence: CASSALAGPYNEQFF.

The chain combines TRBV9 with TRBJ1-4; 10 nucleotides align to TRBD1. Germline V CDR1 and CDR2: SGDLS, YYNGEE. The CDR3 length is 14 residues. The V segment lost 4 bases and the J segment 8 bases; nucleotides outside the gene matches: 5. The CDR3 spells CASSLRTGGEKLFF. DNA of the CDR3: TGTGCCAGCAGCCTGAGGACAGGGGGAGAAAAACTGTTTTTT.

This chain connects TRBV6-6 to TRBJ1-5; 7 bases match TRBD1. The CDR3 loop spans 15 amino acids. Per the germline V gene, CDR1 is MNHNY and CDR2 is SVGAGI (reference sequence). After removal of 5 bases from V and 2 bases from J, the junction contained 6 bases not matched to a gene. This chain's CDR3 is CASSHRGLGNQPQHF. In DNA form, the CDR3 reads TGTGCCAGCAGTCACAGGGGTTTGGGCAATCAGCCCCAGCATTTT.

This sequence joins TRBV14 and TRBJ2-7; TRBD1 matches 11 bases. From germline, CDR1 is SGHDN and CDR2 FVKESK. Unmatched junction bases numbered 17, after V lost 5 bases and J lost 2 bases. The CDR3 is 19 amino acids. CDR3 region: CASSALFLTPGQGAYEQYF. DNA of the CDR3: TGTGCCAGCAGCGCCCTATTCCTTACTCCGGGACAGGGGGCCTACGAGCAGTACTTC.

V and J are TRBV27 and TRBJ2-3, with D tentatively TRBD1 (6 bases). Between the trimmed V and J ends, which lost 1 base and 6 bases, there was a span of 11 bases. The germline CDR1 and CDR2 sequences are MNHEY and SMNVEV (reference sequence). This CDR3 has 14 residues. CDR3 sequence: CASSLLGAEDTQYF. DNA of the CDR3: TGTGCCAGCAGTTTATTGGGGGCTGAGGATACGCAGTATTTT.

This clone was seen once. The chain uses TRBV6-5 and TRBJ1-1; D is unclear. Between the trimmed V and J ends, which lost 0 bases and 2 bases, there was a span of 10 bases. In germline, CDR1 is MNHEY, CDR2 SVGAGI. The CDR3 is 15 residues long. CDR3 coding DNA: TGTGCCAGCAGTTACTCTTCTATAACCAACACTGAAGCTTTCTTT. Translating gives CASSYSSITNTEAFF.

The chain couples TRBV7-9 to TRBJ2-7; 9 bases are a match to TRBD2. CDR1 and CDR2 (germline): SEHNR, FQNEAQ (reference sequence). This CDR3 has 16 residues. Trimming at V came to 4 bases and at J to 3 bases, leaving 10 bases not matched to a gene. The CDR3 loop reads CASSYPGGTSRYEQYF. The DNA of the CDR3 is TGTGCCAGCAGCTACCCGGGGGGGACTAGCCGCTACGAGCAGTACTTC.

This rearrangement joins TRBV27 to TRBJ2-5; D may match TRBD1 or TRBD2 (6 bases each). The CDR3 contains 18 residues. In germline, CDR1 is MNHEY, CDR2 SMNVEV (reference sequence). The V end was cut by 6 bases, the J end by 2 bases, with 25 bases between. CDR3 nucleotides: TGTGCCAGCAGCCCGTTTATGACAGGAGGGTCGCCTCAAGAGACCCAGTACTTC. Translated: CASSPFMTGGSPQETQYF.

The chain combines TRBV27 with TRBJ2-1; D may be TRBD1 or TRBD2 (5 bases each). The CDR3 covers 12 residues. CDR1 is MNHEY, CDR2 SMNVEV, per germline (reference sequence). Trimming shortened V by 5 bases and J by 10 bases, and 12 bases separated the two germline ends. Written as DNA, the CDR3 is TGTGCCAGCAGTCCCTGGGGGACCGAGCAGTTCTTC. It is translated as CASSPWGTEQFF.

The CDR3 DNA sequence: TGCGCCAGCGGGGGGAATCAGCCCCAGCATTTT. This translates into CASGGNQPQHF. The rearrangement uses TRBV4-1 and TRBJ1-5; TRBD1 is a possible D gene (5 bases). Trimming removed 8 bases at V and 4 bases at J, with 6 bases between. In germline, CDR1 is MGHRA, CDR2 YSYEKL. This CDR3 contains 11 residues.

This sequence joins TRBV28 and TRBJ2-3, with D possibly matching TRBD1 (5 bases). The CDR3 consists of 14 residues. The germline CDR1 and CDR2 sequences are MDHEN and SYDVKM. Trimming removed 2 bases at V and 7 bases at J, with 13 bases between. The CDR3 loop reads CASSLPGPHNTQYF. CDR3 sequence (DNA): TGTGCCAGCAGTTTACCAGGGCCTCACAATACGCAGTATTTT.

The rearrangement links TRBV2 to TRBJ2-7; the D is unclear. The germline gives CDR1 SNHLY, CDR2 FYNNEI. The V and J ends lost 6 bases and 5 bases respectively, with 8 bases between them. CDR3 length equals 11 residues. Here the CDR3 DNA reads TGTGCCAGCAGCCATTCTAACGAGCAGTACTTC. Protein sequence: CASSHSNEQYF.

J is TRBJ1-1 and V is TRBV5-6, with D possibly being TRBD1 (5 bases). The CDR3 runs to 13 residues. V lost 3 bases and J 0 bases, leaving 6 bases between the germline ends. Germline V CDR1 and CDR2: SGHDT, YYEEEE. The CDR3 sequence is CASSSTVNTEAFF. The CDR3 region has the DNA TGTGCCAGCAGCTCGACAGTGAACACTGAAGCTTTCTTT.

The V and J genes are TRBV20-1 and TRBJ1-1, with unresolved D. V gave up 5 bases and J gave up 1 base, with 5 bases separating them. The CDR3 is made up of 11 amino acids. Looked up from germline, CDR1 is DFQATT and CDR2 is SNEGSKA (reference sequence). CDR3 sequence reads: CSASGNTEAFF. The CDR3 DNA sequence: TGCAGTGCTTCGGGGAACACTGAAGCTTTCTTT.

The chain recombines TRBV25-1 with TRBJ1-2; a weak D match, TRBD1 (5 bases). The CDR3 loop spans 13 amino acids. CDR1 MGHDK and CDR2 SYGVNS come from the germline V gene. V lost 6 bases, J lost 7 bases, and 15 bases lay in between. CDR3 sequence: CASSGGDGGGYTF. For the CDR3, the DNA is TGTGCCAGCAGCGGGGGGGATGGAGGTGGCTACACCTTC.

The genes are TRBV4-1 and TRBJ1-2; 7 positions agree with TRBD1. This CDR3 spans 17 amino acids. V was clipped by 0 bases and J by 2 bases; unmatched bases: 9. Germline CDR1 reads MGHRA; CDR2 reads YSYEKL. The CDR3 reads CASSQDLTLTGNYGYTF. The CDR3 coding sequence is TGCGCCAGCAGCCAAGATCTCACACTGACAGGGAACTATGGCTACACCTTC.

The genes are TRBV2 and TRBJ2-5, with TRBD2 identical over 7 bases. The V and J ends lost 5 bases and 4 bases, in that order; junction bases with no gene match: 10. CDR1 is SNHLY and CDR2 is FYNNEI in the germline V gene. The CDR3 is 15 amino acids. CDR3: CASSRLAGGPETQYF. CDR3 coding DNA: TGTGCCAGCAGTAGATTAGCGGGTGGGCCAGAGACCCAGTACTTC.

V gene TRBV7-8 combines with J gene TRBJ2-2, with TRBD2 identical over 12 bases. Germline lookup yields CDR1 SGHVS and CDR2 FQNEAQ. There are 15 residues in the CDR3. With 5 bases clipped from V and 3 bases from J, the junction kept 1 base outside the gene matches. The CDR3 region is CASSRLAGDTGELFF. The CDR3 region has the DNA TGTGCCAGCAGCCGACTAGCGGGAGACACCGGGGAGCTGTTTTTT.

The chain recombines TRBV11-3 with TRBJ1-1, with D unclear. V dropped 0 bases and J dropped 4 bases, with 3 bases sitting between them. The CDR3 covers 12 residues. Germline CDR1 reads SGHNT; CDR2 reads YENEEA. CDR3 coding DNA: TGTGCCAGCAGCTTAGACTCCACTGAAGCTTTCTTT. It is translated as CASSLDSTEAFF.

The CDR3 DNA reads TGTGCCAGCAGGCGACAGGATCAAGAGACCCAGTACTTC. Its translation: CASRRQDQETQYF. J is TRBJ2-5 and V is TRBV7-8; maybe TRBD1 (6 bases). This CDR3 has 13 residues. Trimming took 6 bases from V and 2 from J, leaving 10 bases between them. Per the germline V gene, CDR1 is SGHVS and CDR2 is FQNEAQ.

The chain joins TRBV4-1 to TRBJ2-1; D may be TRBD2 (6 bases). Germline V gives CDR1 MGHRA, CDR2 YSYEKL. This CDR3 region has 13 residues. Trimming took off 0 bases at V and 12 bases at J, with 12 bases between the two ends. The CDR3 spells CASSQDRPEGQFF. In DNA form, the CDR3 reads TGCGCCAGCAGCCAAGATAGGCCGGAGGGGCAGTTCTTC.

V and J are TRBV19 and TRBJ1-5, with D unclear. Trimming removed 3 bases at V and 4 bases at J, with 7 bases between. CDR1 and CDR2 (germline): LNHDA, SQIVND (reference sequence). This CDR3 has 13 amino acids. In DNA form, the CDR3 reads TGTGCCAGTAGTATGGGCCCTAATCAGCCCCAGCATTTT. It yields the protein CASSMGPNQPQHF.

This chain links TRBV10-3 with TRBJ1-2, with D possibly matching TRBD1 (5 bases). The CDR3 is 15 amino acids. The germline V gene encodes CDR1 ENHRY and CDR2 SYGVKD. The V end was cut by 4 bases, the J end by 1 base, with 13 bases between. CDR3 residues: CAISAFPRDNYGYTF. Here the CDR3 DNA reads TGTGCCATCAGTGCCTTTCCCAGGGATAACTATGGCTACACCTTC.

The chain links TRBV29-1 to TRBJ2-2, with D uncertain. V dropped 1 base and J dropped 5 bases, with 14 bases sitting between them. The CDR3 runs to 15 residues. Per the germline V gene, CDR1 is SQVTM and CDR2 is ANQGSEA. The CDR3 loop is CSVEVTPRVTGELFF. Written as DNA, the CDR3 is TGCAGCGTTGAAGTGACCCCTCGGGTAACCGGGGAGCTGTTTTTT.